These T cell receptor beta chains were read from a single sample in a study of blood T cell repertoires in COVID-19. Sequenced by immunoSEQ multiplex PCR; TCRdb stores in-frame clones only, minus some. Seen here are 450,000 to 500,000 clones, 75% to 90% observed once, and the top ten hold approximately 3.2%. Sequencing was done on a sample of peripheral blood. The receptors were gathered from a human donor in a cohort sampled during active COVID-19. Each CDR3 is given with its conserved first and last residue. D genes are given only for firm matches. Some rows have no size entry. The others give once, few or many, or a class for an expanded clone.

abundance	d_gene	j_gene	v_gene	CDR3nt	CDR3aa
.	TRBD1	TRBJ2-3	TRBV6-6	TGTGCCAGCAGCTTGGACAGGGGGCGATTCGAAGGTCGTACTTTATCCACAGATACGCAGTATTTT	CASSLDRGRFEGRTLSTDTQYF
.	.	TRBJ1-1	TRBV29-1	TGCAGCGTTGTAGTACAGGGTGACACTGAAGCTTTCTTT	CSVVVQGDTEAFF
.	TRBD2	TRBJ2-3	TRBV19	TGTGCCAGTAGCATTAGCCTAGCGGGAGGGCCAGGGGATACGCAGTATTTT	CASSISLAGGPGDTQYF
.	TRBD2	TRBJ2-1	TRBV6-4	TGTGCCAGCAGCGTACTAGCGGGAGCTAGGAATGAGCAGTTCTTC	CASSVLAGARNEQFF
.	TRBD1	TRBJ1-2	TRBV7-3	TGTGCCAGCAGCTCCGGGACAGGGATGGGCTACACCTTC	CASSSGTGMGYTF
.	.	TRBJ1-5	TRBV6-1	TGTGCCAGCAGTGAATTTGGGGACACTCAGCAGTCAGCCGACCAGCATTTT	CASSEFGDTQQSADQHF
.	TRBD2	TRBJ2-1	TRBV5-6	TGTGCCAGCAGCTTGAGGCAGGGAGGGGTTTTTGAGCAGTTCTTC	CASSLRQGGVFEQFF
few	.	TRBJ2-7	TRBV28	TGTGCCAGCAGTTCGACAAGCTCCTACGAGCAGTACTTC	CASSSTSSYEQYF
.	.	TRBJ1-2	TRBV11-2	TGTGCCAGCAGGTCGACAAACTATGGCTACACCTTC	CASRSTNYGYTF
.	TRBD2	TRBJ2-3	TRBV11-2	TGTGCCAGCAGCCTAGCGGGGGGTACGGGGACAGATACGCAGTATTTT	CASSLAGGTGTDTQYF
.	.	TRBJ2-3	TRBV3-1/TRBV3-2	TGTGCCAGCAGCCCCAGGGGTACTGACACAGATACGCAGTATTTT	CASSPRGTDTDTQYF
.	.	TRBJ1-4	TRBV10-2	TGCGCCAGCAGTGAGTCCGGGGAATATAATGAAAAACTGTTTTTT	CASSESGEYNEKLFF
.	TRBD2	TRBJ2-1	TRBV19	TGTGCCAGCCTCAGCGGGGGTAATGAGCAGTTCTTC	CASLSGGNEQFF
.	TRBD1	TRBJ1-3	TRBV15	TGTGCCACCAGCAGAGCTGGGACAGGCAAATTCTCTGGAAACACCATATATTTT	CATSRAGTGKFSGNTIYF
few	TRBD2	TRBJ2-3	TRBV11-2	TGTGCCAGCAGCTTTTCAAGCGGGAGGGCCGGTATTGCGCAGTATTTT	CASSFSSGRAGIAQYF
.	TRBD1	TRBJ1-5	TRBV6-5	TGTGCCAGCAGACCCGGACAGGGTCAGCCCCAGCATTTT	CASRPGQGQPQHF
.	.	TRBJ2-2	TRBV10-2	TGCGCCAGCAGTGAAGGGGCCCCAGGGGAGCTGTTTTTT	CASSEGAPGELFF
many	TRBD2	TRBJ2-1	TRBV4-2	TGTGCCAGCAGCCAAGTGGCGGGGGGGGTTAGCTCCTACAATGAGCAGTTCTTC	CASSQVAGGVSSYNEQFF
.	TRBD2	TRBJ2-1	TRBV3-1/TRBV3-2	TGTGCCAGCAGCCCTCCGGGACGAGGGAGGGCCGCCAATGAGCAGTTCTTC	CASSPPGRGRAANEQFF
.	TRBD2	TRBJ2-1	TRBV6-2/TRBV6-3	TGTGCCAGCAGTTGGGGGTCACTAGCGCCTCGTAGTGATGAGCAGTTCTTC	CASSWGSLAPRSDEQFF
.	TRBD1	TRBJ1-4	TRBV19	TGTGCCAGTACCCTAGGACAGGACCATGAAAAACTGTTTTTT	CASTLGQDHEKLFF
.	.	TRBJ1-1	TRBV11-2	TGTGCCAGCAGCTTAAGACAAAGCCTAATGAACACTGAAGCTTTCTTT	CASSLRQSLMNTEAFF
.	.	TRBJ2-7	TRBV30	TGTGCCTGGGTCAGGGGATCCTACGAGCAGTACTTC	CAWVRGSYEQYF
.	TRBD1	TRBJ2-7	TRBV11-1	TGTGCCAGCAGCCCGCTCAGGGGGATAGGTGAGCAGTACTTC	CASSPLRGIGEQYF
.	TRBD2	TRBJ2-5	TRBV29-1	TGCAGCGTTAGGCGGGAGCAGACCCAGTACTTC	CSVRREQTQYF
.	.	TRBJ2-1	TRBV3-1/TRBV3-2	TGTGCCAGCAGCCTCTTATCCAGGGGGGACCTATACAATGAGCAGTTCTTC	CASSLLSRGDLYNEQFF
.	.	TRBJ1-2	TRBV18	TGTGCCAGCTCAACACAGCAGGCAGGGGAGGGCTACACCTTC	CASSTQQAGEGYTF
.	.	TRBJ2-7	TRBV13	TGTGCCAGCAGCAGCGACTACGAGCAGTACTTC	CASSSDYEQYF
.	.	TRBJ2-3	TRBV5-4	TGTGCCAGCAGCCAAGATCAGGCAAGCACAGATACGCAGTATTTT	CASSQDQASTDTQYF
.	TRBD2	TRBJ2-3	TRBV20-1	TGCAGTGCTGGTGGGGGACTAGCTGTGAGCACAGATACGCAGTATTTT	CSAGGGLAVSTDTQYF
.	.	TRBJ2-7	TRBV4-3	TGCGCCAGCAGCCAAGATTCTAGCGTCGACTACGAGCAGTACTTC	CASSQDSSVDYEQYF
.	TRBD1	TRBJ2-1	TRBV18	TGTGCCAGCTCATTCGCTCCCGGGACAGTAAAATACAATGAGCAGTTCTTC	CASSFAPGTVKYNEQFF
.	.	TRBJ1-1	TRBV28	TGTGCCAGCAGCCCGACATTGAACACTGAAGCTTTCTTT	CASSPTLNTEAFF
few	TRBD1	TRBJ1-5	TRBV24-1	TGTGCCACCAGTGATTCCGGACAGGGGGTCATCGGCAATCAGCCCCAGCATTTT	CATSDSGQGVIGNQPQHF
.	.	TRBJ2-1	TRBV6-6	TGTGCCAGCAGTTACCTTGCGGTCAGTTACAATGAGCAGTTCTTC	CASSYLAVSYNEQFF
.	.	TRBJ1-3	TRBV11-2	TGTGCCAGCAGCTTAGATCGCGGGGCTTGGGGAAACACCATATATTTT	CASSLDRGAWGNTIYF
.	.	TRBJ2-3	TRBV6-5	TGTGCCAGCAGTTACTCTAGCGCATCAGATACGCAGTATTTT	CASSYSSASDTQYF
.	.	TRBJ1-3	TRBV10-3	TGTGCCATCACCCAACAGGGTAACTCTGGAAACACCATATATTTT	CAITQQGNSGNTIYF
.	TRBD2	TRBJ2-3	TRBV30	TGTGCCTGGGGCGGACTAGTGAGCACAGATACGCAGTATTTT	CAWGGLVSTDTQYF
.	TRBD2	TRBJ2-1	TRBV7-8	TGTGCCAGCAGCCTACCCCGGACGGGAGGGCCCTACAATGAGCAGTTCTTC	CASSLPRTGGPYNEQFF
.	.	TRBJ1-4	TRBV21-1	TGTGCCAGCAGCAAAGCGAGAAGGGGCAGGGGTGATGAAAAACTGTTTTTT	CASSKARRGRGDEKLFF
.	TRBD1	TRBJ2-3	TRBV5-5	TGTGCCAGCAGCTTGGGGACAGGGGTGACAGATACGCAGTATTTT	CASSLGTGVTDTQYF